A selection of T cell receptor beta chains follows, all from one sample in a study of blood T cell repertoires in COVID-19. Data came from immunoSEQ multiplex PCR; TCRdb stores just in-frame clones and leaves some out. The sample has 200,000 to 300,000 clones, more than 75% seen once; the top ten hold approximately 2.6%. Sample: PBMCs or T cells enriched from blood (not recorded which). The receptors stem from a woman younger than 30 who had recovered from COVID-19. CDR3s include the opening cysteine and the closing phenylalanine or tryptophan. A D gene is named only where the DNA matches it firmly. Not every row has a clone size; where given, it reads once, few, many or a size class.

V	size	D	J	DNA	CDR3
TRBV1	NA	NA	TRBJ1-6	TGCACCAGCAGCTTAAAGCCGGGACAGTGTTCACCCCTCCACTTT	CTSSLKPGQCSPLHF
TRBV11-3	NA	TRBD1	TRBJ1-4	TGTGCCAGCAGCTTCGCCCGACAGGGGTTGGATGAAAAACTGTTTTTT	CASSFARQGLDEKLFF
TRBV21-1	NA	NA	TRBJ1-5	NA	CASSMGGQFGMGNQPQHF
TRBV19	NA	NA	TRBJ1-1	TGTGCCGCGCAGGGGATGAGCATGAACACTGAAGCTTTCTTT	CAAQGMSMNTEAFF
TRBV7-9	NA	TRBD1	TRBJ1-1	TGTGCCAGCAGCTTAAATTGGTGGGACAGAAAGATGAACACTGAAGCTTTCTTT	CASSLNWWDRKMNTEAFF
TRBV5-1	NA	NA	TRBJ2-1	TGCGCCAGCAGCTGGACGCCACACGGGGAGTATACCTACAATGAGCAGTTCTTC	CASSWTPHGEYTYNEQFF
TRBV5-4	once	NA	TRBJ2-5	TGTGCCAGCAGCTTGGAGAGGGCCATCCAAGAGACCCAGTACTTC	CASSLERAIQETQYF
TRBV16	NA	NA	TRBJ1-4	TGTGCCAGCAGCCCCTGGACTGCTTTTGGAACTAATGAAAAACTGTTTTTT	CASSPWTAFGTNEKLFF
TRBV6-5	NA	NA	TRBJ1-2	TGTGCCAGCAGGGACCCGGGGGGGGCGAGTGGCTACACCTTC	CASRDPGGASGYTF
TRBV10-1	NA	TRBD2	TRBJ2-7	TGCGCCAGCAGTGAGAAATCCCGACTAGCGGGAGAGGTCTTC	CASSEKSRLAGEVF
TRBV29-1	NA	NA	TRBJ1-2	TGCAGCGTCGGGGAATTTAGCTATGGCTACACCTTC	CSVGEFSYGYTF
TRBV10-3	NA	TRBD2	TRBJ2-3	TGTGCCATCAGTGAGCTAGCGGGAGGTCTCTATACGCAGTATTTT	CAISELAGGLYTQYF
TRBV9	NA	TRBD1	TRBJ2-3	TGTGCCAGCAGCGGGACAGGGGTTCCCTCCGGAATAGATACGCAGTATTTT	CASSGTGVPSGIDTQYF
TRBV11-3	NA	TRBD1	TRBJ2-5	TGTGCCAGCAGCTTAGTAACTACAGGGGGAGAGAAAGAGACCCAGTACTTC	CASSLVTTGGEKETQYF
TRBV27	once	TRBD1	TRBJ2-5	TGTGCCAGCAGTTTCAGACAAACAGGGGGCGCGAGAGCGGAGACCCAGTACTTC	CASSFRQTGGARAETQYF
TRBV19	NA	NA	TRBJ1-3	TGTGCCAGTAGCATGCGACACCTCTCTGGAAACACCATATATTTT	CASSMRHLSGNTIYF
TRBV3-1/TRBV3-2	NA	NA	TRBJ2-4	TGTGCCAGCAGTATTAGTACCCCGTTTACCATTCAGTACTTC	CASSISTPFTIQYF
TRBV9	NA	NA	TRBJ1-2	TGTGCCAGCAGCGTAGACGAGGAAGTTAACTATGGCTACACCTTC	CASSVDEEVNYGYTF
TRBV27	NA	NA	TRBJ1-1	TGTGCCAGCAAGGAGCTTTCTCGTAGGTCTGAAGCTTTCTTT	CASKELSRRSEAFF
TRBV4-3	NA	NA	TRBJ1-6	TGCGCCAGCAGCCAAGATTTAGCCAGGGCTGGATCACCCCTCCACTTT	CASSQDLARAGSPLHF
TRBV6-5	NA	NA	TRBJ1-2	TGTGCCAGCAGCCTTGAAGAACCAACCGGGACACTCTCCTTC	CASSLEEPTGTLSF
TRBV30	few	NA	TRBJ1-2	TGTGCCTGGAGGCGTGACAGGCCGTATGGCTACACCTTC	CAWRRDRPYGYTF
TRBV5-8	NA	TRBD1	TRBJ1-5	TGTGCCAGCAGCACGGGACAGGGGAGTTTGGGCTATCAGCCCCAGCATTTT	CASSTGQGSLGYQPQHF
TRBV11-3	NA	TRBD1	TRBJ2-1	TGTGCCAGCAGCCCGCGGGACAGGGGGAACAATGAGCAGTTCTTC	CASSPRDRGNNEQFF